The 29 T cell receptor beta chains in this list originate from one sample, sequenced in a study of CD8 T cells in ankylosing spondylitis. MiXCR, applied by TCRdb to the 5' RACE reads, yields one record per CDR3 protein. The repertoire consists of about 100,000 distinct CDR3 sequences, with roughly 8.3% occurring once and the leading ten covering approximately 9.7%. Sequenced material: blood, either unsorted or a sorted T cell fraction (not recorded which). Receptors were obtained from a male donor with ankylosing spondylitis or in good health (not recorded which).

As regards this clonotype: A single base separates this from a much larger clone, so it may be a read error. The chain combines TRBV7-2 with TRBJ2-7; TRBD1 might be the D (5 bases). V dropped 1 base and J dropped 2 bases, with 15 bases sitting between them. Germline CDR1 and CDR2: SGHTA and FQGNSA. CDR3 length equals 16 residues. As DNA, the CDR3 is TGTACCAGCAGCTTAGACAGGTTCCAGGTTACCTACGAGCAGTACTTC. Amino acid sequence: CTSSLDRFQVTYEQYF.

As to this clonotype: Just one base apart from a much larger clone, this may be a read error. CDR3 bases: TGCGCCAGCAGTGGAGGACAGGGCTCTGGCTACACCTTC. Its protein is CASSGGQGSGYTF. The chain has TRBV10-1 and TRBJ1-2; 8 bases are a match to TRBD1. Germline CDR1 and CDR2: WNHNN and SYGVQD (reference sequence). The V and J ends lost 4 bases and 7 bases, in that order; junction bases with no gene match: 5. This CDR3 spans 13 amino acids.

This clonotype was seen many times. The chain employs TRBV9 and TRBJ2-6; D is ambiguous. The CDR3 length is 19 residues. The germline V gene encodes CDR1 SGDLS and CDR2 YYNGEE. Trimming pared 1 base from V and 1 base from J, leaving 18 bases between. The CDR3 reads CASSVTSPLPGSGANVLTF. Here the CDR3 DNA reads TGTGCCAGCAGCGTAACTTCGCCCCTCCCCGGGTCTGGGGCCAACGTCCTGACTTTC.

A note on this clonotype: Germline and junction disagree at one end, which may indicate a read error. The V and J genes are TRBV18 and TRBJ1-3, with D perhaps TRBD1 (6 bases). Germline values: CDR1 KGHSH, CDR2 LQKENI. The CDR3 length is 15 residues. CDR3 DNA: TGTGCCAGCTCACCGGGGGGCTCAGGTGGAAACATCATATATTTT. This translates into CASSPGGSGGNIIYF.

Remarks on this clonotype: A read error may explain this, as a much larger clone is one base away. The chain is built from TRBV7-9 and TRBJ1-2; D gene uncertain. The germline gives CDR1 SEHNR, CDR2 FQNEAQ (reference sequence). This CDR3 is built from 12 residues. Deletions cut 2 bases from V and 5 bases from J, with 6 bases between. The CDR3 sequence: CASSLNQYGYTF. The CDR3 DNA reads as TGTGCCAGCAGCTTAAATCAGTATGGCTACACCTTC.

In this sample, this clonotype turned up many times. The chain recombines TRBV20-1 with TRBJ1-2; D is perhaps TRBD1 (6 bases). The germline CDR1 and CDR2 sequences are DFQATT and SNEGSKA (reference sequence). This CDR3 is 12 amino acids long. The CDR3 DNA is TGCAGCGGACGGACAGCTAACTATGGCTACACCTTC. Encoded protein: CSGRTANYGYTF.

The chain employs TRBV7-9 and TRBJ1-2; the match to TRBD1 covers 8 bases. V trimming: 3 bases; J trimming: 4 bases; junction bases outside the gene matches: 4. This CDR3 is 14 amino acids long. Germline assignment: CDR1 SEHNR and CDR2 FQNEAQ (reference sequence). CDR3 DNA sequence: TGTGCCAGCAGCTTTGTGACAGGGGTCTATGGCTACACCTTC. It yields the protein CASSFVTGVYGYTF. Full variable domain (outside the CDR3, taken from reference TRBV7-9 and TRBJ1-2): DTGVSQNPRHKITKRGQNVTFRCDPISEHNRLYWYRQTLGQGPEFLTYFQNEAQLEKSRLLSDRFSAERPKGSFSTLEIQRTEQGDSAMYLCASSFVTGVYGYTFGSGTRLTVV.

The J gene is TRBJ1-2, the V gene TRBV7-2, with TRBD1 identical over 9 bases. V shed 2 bases and J 6 bases; nucleotides not matched to a gene: 1. The CDR3 is made up of 13 amino acids. CDR1 and CDR2 from the germline V gene are SGHTA and FQGNSA. The CDR3 reads CASSLWTGDGYTF. The CDR3 DNA is TGTGCCAGCAGCTTATGGACAGGGGATGGCTACACCTTC.

The sample holds many counts of this clonotype. The rearrangement links TRBV7-2 to TRBJ2-5, with unresolved D. V gave up 4 bases and J gave up 7 bases, with 13 bases separating them. The CDR3 length is 13 residues. Germline V CDR1 and CDR2: SGHTA, FQGNSA. The CDR3 here is CASSSSSDGTQYF. CDR3 sequence (DNA): TGTGCCAGCAGCTCCTCCTCGGACGGGACCCAGTACTTC. Together with reference TRBV7-2 and TRBJ2-5, the CDR3 gives the full variable domain: GAGVSQSPSNKVTEKGKDVELRCDPISGHTALYWYRQSLGQGLEFLIYFQGNSAPDKSGLPSDRFSAERTGGSVSTLTIQRTQQEDSAVYLCASSSSSDGTQYFGPGTRLLVL.

This clonotype was recorded many times. The chain carries TRBV7-2 and TRBJ2-7; 9 bases match TRBD1. V was pared by 2 bases and J by 3 bases, with 8 bases of the junction left unmatched. CDR3 length: 16 amino acids. CDR1 is SGHTA, CDR2 FQGNSA, per germline. The CDR3 DNA sequence: TGTGCCAGCAGCTTATCAGGGGGGACAGGGCTCTACGAGCAGTACTTC. As protein: CASSLSGGTGLYEQYF.

This clonotype was observed at least ten times. V is TRBV20-1 and J is TRBJ2-3; 8 nucleotides agree with TRBD2. V lost 0 bases, J lost 5 bases, and 7 bases stayed unmatched. CDR1 and CDR2 from the germline V gene are DFQATT and SNEGSKA (reference sequence). The CDR3 is 15 residues long. The CDR3 reads CSAREKRGWGDTQYF. The CDR3 nucleotides read TGCAGTGCTAGAGAAAAGCGGGGGTGGGGAGATACGCAGTATTTT.

The V and J genes are TRBV23-1 and TRBJ2-7, with TRBD1 matching 8 bases. TRBV23-1 qualifies as an ORF whose function is uncertain. V shed 3 bases, J shed 3 bases, and the junction held 13 bases outside the gene matches. The CDR3 is made up of 17 amino acids. As DNA, the CDR3 is TGCGCCAGCAGTCAGGAGGCCGGACAGGGACTTTTCTACGAGCAGTACTTC. Translated, it gives CASSQEAGQGLFYEQYF.

This clonotype occurred many times. This chain connects TRBV25-1 to TRBJ2-2; D might be TRBD1 (6 bases). Trimming took 1 base from V and 4 from J, leaving 16 bases between them. The CDR3 length is 17 residues. The germline V gene encodes CDR1 MGHDK and CDR2 SYGVNS. The CDR3 nucleotides are TGTGCCAGCAGTGAATTCCGCCCAGGGGTGGGCACCGGGGAGCTGTTTTTT. Translated: CASSEFRPGVGTGELFF.

The sample holds many counts of this clonotype. This chain links TRBV27 with TRBJ2-3; 8 nucleotides match TRBD2. The germline gives CDR1 MNHEY, CDR2 SMNVEV (reference sequence). V lost 4 bases, J lost 6 bases, and 9 bases stayed unmatched. This CDR3 has 15 residues. The CDR3 protein is CASSSGGRGWDTQYF. CDR3 DNA: TGTGCCAGCAGTTCGGGAGGGAGGGGCTGGGATACGCAGTATTTT.

This clonotype was seen at least ten times. The chain couples TRBV29-1 to TRBJ1-2, with TRBD1 matching over 11 bases. Per the germline V gene, CDR1 is SQVTM and CDR2 is ANQGSEA. CDR3 size: 11 residues. Trimming at V came to 6 bases and at J to 7 bases, leaving 1 base not matched to a gene. The DNA for the CDR3 is TGCAGCGTCGGGACAGGGGGTGGCTACACCTTC. This codes for CSVGTGGGYTF.

This clonotype showed up just a few times. V gene TRBV5-1 combines with J gene TRBJ2-4, with 11 bases that match TRBD2. The CDR3 has 14 amino acids. With 4 bases clipped from V and 5 bases from J, the junction kept 2 bases outside the gene matches. From germline, CDR1 is SGHRS and CDR2 YFSETQ. This chain's CDR3 is CASSPTSGENIQYF. The CDR3 DNA reads as TGCGCCAGCAGCCCGACTAGCGGGGAAAACATTCAGTACTTC. Supplemented by reference TRBV5-1 and TRBJ2-4, the full variable domain reads KAGVTQTPRYLIKTRGQQVTLSCSPISGHRSVSWYQQTPGQGLQFLFEYFSETQRNKGNFPGRFSGRQFSNSRSEMNVSTLELGDSALYLCASSPTSGENIQYFGAGTRLSVL.

This clonotype was picked up many times. The chain combines TRBV10-3 with TRBJ2-2; D might be TRBD1 or TRBD2, each matching 5 bases. CDR3 length: 16 amino acids. CDR1 and CDR2 from the germline V gene are ENHRY and SYGVKD. V lost 0 bases, J lost 2 bases, and 10 bases lay in between. The CDR3 DNA is TGTGCCATCAGTGAGTCGAGTGGGGGAAACACCGGGGAGCTGTTTTTT. Residues: CAISESSGGNTGELFF.

The CDR3 here is CASSLDRDPSSYEQYF. The CDR3 DNA reads TGTGCCAGCAGCTTAGATCGGGACCCCAGCTCCTACGAGCAGTACTTC. This chain uses TRBV7-2 with TRBJ2-7; the D gene could be TRBD1 or TRBD2 (5 bases each). The CDR3 extends over 16 amino acids. Germline CDR1 SGHTA, CDR2 FQGNSA. V was shortened by 1 base and J by 0 bases, with 13 bases between the two germline ends.

This sequence joins TRBV3-1 and TRBJ1-1; tentative D call: TRBD1 (5 bases). V lost 1 base, J lost 0 bases, and 12 bases lay in between. From germline, CDR1 is LGHDT and CDR2 YNNKEL (reference sequence). The CDR3 has 16 residues. The CDR3 protein is CASSQVRVAVNTEAFF. CDR3 bases: TGTGCCAGCAGCCAAGTCAGGGTGGCAGTGAACACTGAAGCTTTCTTT.

The chain couples TRBV6-6 to TRBJ1-4; a weak D match, TRBD1 (5 bases). V was shortened by 4 bases and J by 8 bases, with 14 bases between the two germline ends. This CDR3 spans 14 amino acids. The germline CDR1 and CDR2 sequences are MNHNY and SVGAGI (reference sequence). This CDR3 reads CASSLPGPEEKLFF. Here the CDR3 DNA reads TGTGCCAGCAGTTTACCGGGACCCGAGGAAAAACTGTTTTTT.

This clonotype was observed at least ten times. J is TRBJ2-1 and V is TRBV12-3 or TRBV12-4; D is unclear. The CDR3 contains 13 residues. The ends were cut back, 2 bases at V and 5 bases at J, with 7 bases in the middle. The CDR3 DNA reads TGTGCCAGCAGTTTACGCCAGGACAATGAGCAGTTCTTC. Protein: CASSLRQDNEQFF.

This clonotype was counted at least ten times. The chain uses TRBV27 and TRBJ2-1; 7 nucleotides match TRBD2. The CDR3 totals 14 residues. Germline V gene lookup returns CDR1 MNHEY and CDR2 SMNVEV (reference sequence). Trimming took 5 bases from V and 4 from J; bases not matched to a gene: 5. CDR3: CASSLGGRYNEQFF. CDR3 DNA sequence: TGTGCCAGCAGTCTCGGGGGGAGATACAATGAGCAGTTCTTC.

This clonotype was detected ten times or more. V is TRBV7-9 and J is TRBJ2-5; D tentatively reads TRBD1 or TRBD2 (5 bases each). The germline V gene has CDR1 SEHNR and CDR2 FQNEAQ (reference sequence). The CDR3 contains 13 residues. Trimming shortened V by 10 bases and J by 4 bases, and 16 bases separated the two germline ends. This chain's CDR3 is CATGRGQGETQYF. The CDR3 DNA follows: TGTGCCACAGGACGGGGTCAGGGAGAGACCCAGTACTTC.

This clonotype was seen ten or more times. The rearrangement joins TRBV7-3 to TRBJ2-6; no definite D call. Germline V gene sequence: CDR1 SGHTA, CDR2 FQGTGA. V lost 1 base and J lost 2, with 3 bases in between. The CDR3 length is 14 residues. The CDR3 bases are TGTGCCAGCAGCTTAATGGCTGGGGCCAACGTCCTGACTTTC. It is translated as CASSLMAGANVLTF.

The genes are TRBV29-1 and TRBJ2-3; 7 nucleotides align to TRBD2. Germline V gene data show CDR1 as SQVTM and CDR2 as ANQGSEA. CDR3 length equals 13 residues. The V gene end was trimmed by 7 bases and the J gene end by 7 bases; junction bases not matched to a gene: 11. DNA for the CDR3: TGCAGCGGCCTTGGCGGGGAGGGGTATACGCAGTATTTT. This translates into CSGLGGEGYTQYF.

This clonotype has ten or more counts. This chain connects TRBV6-5 to TRBJ2-1; 10 nucleotides line up with TRBD2. The CDR3 is made up of 16 amino acids. Germline trimming cut 0 bases from V and 5 bases from J; bases unmatched to any gene: 4. In germline, CDR1 is MNHEY, CDR2 SVGAGI. The CDR3 coding sequence is TGTGCCAGCAGTTACTCGGTTCTAGCGGGAGACAATGAGCAGTTCTTC. This sequence encodes CASSYSVLAGDNEQFF.

This clonotype has ten or more counts. The CDR3 DNA is TGTGCCAGCAGCCAAGAGGCGCAGGGGGCTGGCGGGGAGCTGTTTTTT. Translated: CASSQEAQGAGGELFF. The V gene is TRBV3-1, the J gene TRBJ2-2; TRBD1 agrees at 8 bases. This CDR3 region has 16 residues. CDR1 and CDR2 (germline): LGHDT, YNNKEL (reference sequence). The ends lost 0 bases at V and 7 bases at J; junction bases unmatched: 7.

The chain is built from TRBV12-3 or TRBV12-4 and TRBJ1-2; weak D call: TRBD1 (5 bases). CDR3 length: 13 amino acids. V gave up 6 bases and J gave up 8 bases, with 16 bases separating them. The CDR3 loop is CASRGDGGAGYTF. The CDR3 DNA is TGTGCCAGCAGGGGGGACGGCGGCGCGGGCTACACCTTC.

This clonotype was counted a few times. This clone may be a read error of a much larger clone one base away. The gene calls are TRBV6-5 and TRBJ2-5, with a possible D match to TRBD2 (6 bases). The CDR3 is made up of 14 amino acids. The V gene's germline CDR1 is MNHEY and CDR2 SVGAGI. Here the CDR3 DNA reads TGTACCAGCAGTTACAAGCGAGGAGGGGAGACCCAGTACTTC. Protein sequence: CTSSYKRGGETQYF.